This section outlines one TCR beta chain sequence together with its context. Its matching antigen is unknown. This entry is derived from a study of T cells in Graves' hyperthyroidism and ophthalmopathy. Amplified TCR beta CDR3 regions came from RNA transcripts. First-round RT-PCR with HTBI primers amplified the TCR CDR3 region. In TCRdb, the multiplex PCR reads were re-called with MiXCR into one record per CDR3 protein. The data show about 340,000 distinct CDR3 sequences, about 20% seen once. Exclusions: uncontrolled infection, other autoimmune disease, pregnancy, lactation. Extraction of PBMCs used approximately 10 ml of fresh peripheral blood. General study results and limits: The majority of expanded thyroid clonotypes above 0.001 also appeared in blood.

This CDR3 region has 15 residues. Germline V lookup: CDR1 SEHNR, CDR2 FQNEAQ (reference sequence). Trimming removed 3 bases from V and 2 bases from J, with 13 bases in between. This chain links TRBV7-9 with TRBJ2-5; D is possibly TRBD1 or TRBD2 (5 bases each). This TCR derives from a woman in her 50s with Graves' hyperthyroidism. The sequenced material came from blood. CDR3 region: CASSFEGFGQETQYF. CDR3 DNA: TGTGCCAGCAGCTTCGAGGGGTTCGGGCAAGAGACCCAGTACTTC. The full variable domain, completed using reference TRBV7-9 and TRBJ2-5, is DTGVSQNPRHKITKRGQNVTFRCDPISEHNRLYWYRQTLGQGPEFLTYFQNEAQLEKSRLLSDRFSAERPKGSFSTLEIQRTEQGDSAMYLCASSFEGFGQETQYFGPGTRLLVL.